This T cell receptor beta chain appears in the sequencing data of a study of tumor-infiltrating lymphocytes in primary liver carcinoma. Synthesis of TCR beta cDNA was carried out from 500 ng total RNA with a constant-region primer. Investigators got TCR beta libraries out of three nested multiplex PCR rounds, done with slightly modified ARM-PCR. MiXCR was run by TCRdb on the multiplex PCR reads, yielding one entry per CDR3 protein. The profile shows about 19,000 distinct CDR3 sequences, 60% to 85% of them singletons. Note on this clonotype: At one end, the junction sequence differs from germline, possibly due to a read error.

It was from about 19-30 mg of unsorted bulk tissue that RNA and DNA were co-extracted. The sequence was collected from a woman aged 25 to 45 with primary liver carcinoma and hepatitis B virus infection. Input material: liver tumor tissue from sampling region 4. Subset noted: tumor region T4, right-lateral pole.

The DNA for the CDR3 is TGTGTCAGCAGCCAAGATAGGGAGAGACTGTTTTTT. This sequence encodes CVSSQDRERLFF. V usage is TRBV4-2 and J usage is TRBJ1-4, with no clear D. The germline gives CDR1 LGHNA, CDR2 YNFKEQ. There are 12 residues in the CDR3.